A single sample is the source of the 27 T cell receptor beta chains below, sequenced in a study of blood T cell repertoires in COVID-19. Generated by immunoSEQ multiplex PCR, the TCRdb table keeps only in-frame clones and is missing some. Of more than 200,000 clones listed, 70% to 90% were seen once; the top ten hold 6.5% to 8.5%. The sequenced sample was PBMCs or T cells enriched from blood (not recorded which). The receptors were sampled from a woman aged 40 to 50 with acute COVID-19.

The gene calls are TRBV11-2 and TRBJ2-3, with a weak D call TRBD1 (6 bases). Germline assignment: CDR1 SGHAT and CDR2 FQNNGV. The CDR3 spans 15 residues. V lost 0 bases, J lost 6 bases, and 13 bases lay in between. CDR3 sequence (DNA): TGTGCCAGCAGCTTAGAAGGGGGAAGGTCGGATACGCAGTATTTT. This codes for CASSLEGGRSDTQYF.

J is TRBJ2-7 and V is TRBV5-6, with TRBD1 as a possible D gene (6 bases). Germline loops: CDR1 SGHDT, CDR2 YYEEEE. With 2 bases removed from V and 6 bases from J, the gap between germline ends came to 15 bases. The CDR3 spans 14 residues. The CDR3 is CASSLFGQGREQYF. In DNA form, the CDR3 reads TGTGCCAGCAGCTTATTCGGGCAGGGGCGCGAGCAGTACTTC.

The rearrangement links TRBV28 to TRBJ2-7; possible D gene TRBD2, 5 bases. The CDR3 is 14 amino acids. Looked up from germline, CDR1 is MDHEN and CDR2 is SYDVKM. V gave up 1 base and J gave up 2 bases, with 9 bases separating them. The CDR3 DNA reads as TGTGCCAGCAGTTTATTAGCGACCACCTACGAGCAGTACTTC. This gives the protein CASSLLATTYEQYF.

V usage is TRBV19 and J usage is TRBJ1-6; D perhaps matches TRBD1 (5 bases). The CDR3 is made up of 16 amino acids. V gave up 3 bases and J gave up 7 bases, with 16 bases separating them. Germline CDR1 LNHDA, CDR2 SQIVND (reference sequence). The CDR3 here is CASSISKGLENSPLHF. The CDR3 DNA follows: TGTGCCAGTAGTATTTCCAAGGGGCTTGAAAATTCACCCCTCCACTTT.

This clone appeared many times. This chain uses TRBV9 with TRBJ1-3, with a weak D call TRBD1 (6 bases). V dropped 0 bases and J dropped 3 bases, with 7 bases sitting between them. The CDR3 is 14 residues long. Germline values: CDR1 SGDLS, CDR2 YYNGEE. The CDR3 coding sequence is TGTGCCAGCAGCGTAGCAGGGGTTGGAAACACCATATATTTT. Its translation is CASSVAGVGNTIYF. The complete variable domain, with remaining parts taken from reference TRBV9 and TRBJ1-3, reads DSGVTQTPKHLITATGQRVTLRCSPRSGDLSVYWYQQSLDQGLQFLIQYYNGEERAKGNILERFSAQQFPDLHSELNLSSLELGDSALYFCASSVAGVGNTIYFGEGSWLTVV.

The J gene is TRBJ2-2, the V gene TRBV29-1; tentative D call: TRBD2 (5 bases). CDR1 is SQVTM, CDR2 ANQGSEA, per germline. This CDR3 has 14 amino acids. V lost 6 bases, J lost 3 bases, and 14 bases lay in between. CDR3 DNA: TGCAGCGTGGGTATTGGACTTCACACCGGGGAGCTGTTTTTT. This codes for CSVGIGLHTGELFF.

This clone came up many times. The rearrangement links TRBV30 to TRBJ1-3; TRBD1 is a possible D gene (5 bases). The length of the CDR3 is 13 residues. CDR1 and CDR2 (germline): GTSNPN, SVGIG (reference sequence). V lost 7 bases and J lost 0, with 10 bases in between. Written as DNA, the CDR3 is TGTGCCTCCCGGGGGAGCTCTGGAAACACCATATATTTT. Amino acid sequence: CASRGSSGNTIYF.

V gene TRBV3-1 (or the pseudogene TRBV3-2) combines with J gene TRBJ2-3; TRBD2 aligns across 9 bases. CDR1 is LGHDT, CDR2 YNNKEL, per germline (reference sequence). The CDR3 has 16 residues. V lost 4 bases, J lost 0 bases, and 5 bases stayed unmatched. CDR3 in DNA: TGTGCCAGCAGCCGCCGACTAGCGGCTAGCACAGATACGCAGTATTTT. Encoded protein: CASSRRLAASTDTQYF.

V and J are TRBV12-3 or TRBV12-4 and TRBJ1-1; D is unclear. Trimming removed 6 bases at V and 1 base at J, with 6 bases between. The CDR3 contains 12 residues. The CDR3 nucleotides are TGTGCCAGCAGGTTCGGGAACACTGAAGCTTTCTTT. It is translated as CASRFGNTEAFF.

This clone is a singleton in its sample. The V and J genes are TRBV2 and TRBJ1-2, with D uncertain. The CDR3 totals 14 residues. Deletions cut 4 bases from V and 1 base from J, with 10 bases between. Germline V gene data show CDR1 as SNHLY and CDR2 as FYNNEI. CDR3 DNA sequence: TGTGCCAGCAGTGGGACCGAGGGTAACTATGGCTACACCTTC. It codes for CASSGTEGNYGYTF.

The rearrangement links TRBV3-1 (or the pseudogene TRBV3-2) to TRBJ1-3, with a tentative D call TRBD1 (5 bases). Deletions cut 5 bases from V and 4 bases from J, with 18 bases between. The germline gives CDR1 LGHDT, CDR2 YNNKEL (reference sequence). This CDR3 is 16 amino acids long. CDR3: CASSIKSGRAGNTIYF. In nucleotides, the CDR3 is TGTGCCAGCAGCATCAAGTCGGGCAGGGCCGGAAACACCATATATTTT.

In this sample, this clone turned up a few times. The CDR3 sequence is CASSMGTGESSYEQYF. CDR3 bases: TGTGCCAGCAGCATGGGAACAGGGGAGTCCTCCTACGAGCAGTACTTC. The rearrangement joins TRBV5-4 to TRBJ2-7; 7 positions match TRBD1. Germline V gene data show CDR1 as SGHNT and CDR2 as YYREEE (reference sequence). The CDR3 is 16 residues long. V lost 4 bases, J lost 0 bases, and 10 bases stayed unmatched. The variable domain in full, completed from reference TRBV5-4 and TRBJ2-7, reads ETGVTQSPTHLIKTRGQQVTLRCSSQSGHNTVSWYQQALGQGPQFIFQYYREEENGRGNFPPRFSGLQFPNYSSELNVNALELDDSALYLCASSMGTGESSYEQYFGPGTRLTVT.

The chain recombines TRBV27 with TRBJ2-3, with D tentatively TRBD2 (6 bases). CDR1 and CDR2 from the germline V gene are MNHEY and SMNVEV (reference sequence). The CDR3 extends over 13 amino acids. The V and J ends lost 10 bases and 4 bases respectively, with 15 bases between them. CDR3 nucleotide sequence: TGTGCCACCTGGAGGAGGGCCCCAGATACGCAGTATTTT. Translated, it gives CATWRRAPDTQYF.

The rearrangement joins TRBV27 to TRBJ1-4; weak D call: TRBD1 (5 bases). Trimming took off 3 bases at V and 8 bases at J, with 13 bases between the two ends. CDR1 is MNHEY, CDR2 SMNVEV, per germline (reference sequence). The length of the CDR3 is 14 residues. The CDR3, as DNA: TGTGCCAGCAGTTTGGGGCGCCGAGAAGAAAAACTGTTTTTT. Translating it yields CASSLGRREEKLFF.

This chain uses TRBV3-1 (or the pseudogene TRBV3-2) with TRBJ2-7, with 12 bases fitting TRBD1. The ends lost 5 bases at V and 2 bases at J; junction bases unmatched: 13. CDR1 is LGHDT, CDR2 YNNKEL, per germline (reference sequence). This CDR3 contains 18 residues. The CDR3 region is CASSKTGTGGGRAYEQYF. Here the CDR3 DNA reads TGTGCCAGCAGCAAAACCGGGACAGGGGGCGGTAGGGCCTACGAGCAGTACTTC.

The chain combines TRBV2 with TRBJ1-1; 7 nucleotides line up with TRBD1. Trimming cost V 6 bases and J 11 bases; bases outside gene matches: 9. The CDR3 has 12 amino acids. The germline V gene has CDR1 SNHLY and CDR2 FYNNEI. CDR3 residues: CASSPLTGQAFF. The CDR3 region has the DNA TGTGCCAGCAGCCCCTTGACAGGGCAGGCTTTCTTT.

Written as DNA, the CDR3 is TGTGCCAGTAGTACGGGACTAGTTTTAGATACGCAGTATTTT. It translates to CASSTGLVLDTQYF. V usage is TRBV19 and J usage is TRBJ2-3; the match to TRBD2 covers 8 bases. The germline gives CDR1 LNHDA, CDR2 SQIVND (reference sequence). The CDR3 runs 14 residues. J lost 5 bases, V lost 4 bases, and 5 bases had no gene match.

The rearrangement joins TRBV11-1 to TRBJ2-2; TRBD1 matches 11 bases. Losses at the gene ends were 2 bases for V and 6 bases for J; bases not matched to a gene: 5. CDR1 is SGHAT and CDR2 is FQDESV in the germline V gene (reference sequence). This CDR3 comprises 16 residues. CDR3 sequence (DNA): TGTGCCAGCAGCTTACGGACAGGGGGCGCAGCCGGGGAGCTGTTTTTT. Encoded protein: CASSLRTGGAAGELFF. Combining the CDR3 with reference TRBV11-1 and TRBJ2-2 gives the whole variable domain EAEVAQSPRYKITEKSQAVAFWCDPISGHATLYWYRQILGQGPELLVQFQDESVVDDSQLPKDRFSAERLKGVDSTLKIQPAELGDSAMYLCASSLRTGGAAGELFFGEGSRLTVL.

This clone has a single count. The CDR3 bases are TGTGCCAGCAGCCCCGGGACTAGTCGGGATCAGTACTTC. Protein sequence: CASSPGTSRDQYF. The chain joins TRBV11-2 to TRBJ2-7, with TRBD2 identical over 8 bases. Germline V CDR1 and CDR2: SGHAT, FQNNGV. The J segment lost 10 bases and the V segment lost 5 bases, leaving 10 bases of the junction unmatched. The CDR3 is 13 amino acids.

This sequence joins TRBV5-1 and TRBJ2-2, with TRBD1 as a possible D gene (6 bases). CDR1 SGHRS and CDR2 YFSETQ come from the germline V gene. V dropped 0 bases and J dropped 6 bases, with 9 bases sitting between them. The CDR3 spans 14 residues. The CDR3 loop is CASSLAGAAGELFF. Written as DNA, the CDR3 is TGCGCCAGCAGCTTGGCAGGGGCGGCCGGGGAGCTGTTTTTT.

The V gene is TRBV11-1, the J gene TRBJ1-1; D call uncertain. CDR1 and CDR2 from the germline V gene are SGHAT and FQDESV (reference sequence). CDR3 length: 14 amino acids. Trimming left V 5 bases short and J 3 bases short, with 13 bases between. The chain's CDR3 is CASSPRRSYTEAFF. In nucleotides, the CDR3 is TGTGCCAGCAGCCCCCGCCGGAGTTACACTGAAGCTTTCTTT.

This clone has a single count. V and J are TRBV7-8 and TRBJ1-2; D possibly corresponds to TRBD1 (5 bases). Between the trimmed V and J ends, which lost 5 bases and 8 bases, there was a span of 21 bases. CDR1 is SGHVS and CDR2 is FQNEAQ in the germline V gene. The CDR3 contains 15 residues. The CDR3 sequence: CASSRPEGRGEGYTF. CDR3 coding DNA: TGTGCCAGCAGCCGACCGGAGGGACGGGGAGAAGGCTACACCTTC. The complete variable domain, with remaining parts taken from reference TRBV7-8 and TRBJ1-2, reads GAGVSQSPRYKVAKRGQDVALRCDPISGHVSLFWYQQALGQGPEFLTYFQNEAQLDKSGLPSDRFFAERPEGSVSTLKIQRTQQEDSAVYLCASSRPEGRGEGYTFGSGTRLTVV.

V usage is TRBV28 and J usage is TRBJ1-2; TRBD1 matches 7 bases. Trimming took 6 bases from V and 3 from J; bases not matched to a gene: 7. Germline assignment: CDR1 MDHEN and CDR2 SYDVKM. CDR3 length: 14 residues. The CDR3 coding sequence is TGTGCCAGCAGCAACTCAGGGACAGACTATGGCTACACCTTC. Translating it yields CASSNSGTDYGYTF.

The chain uses TRBV19 and TRBJ2-7; TRBD1 might be the D (6 bases). With 2 bases removed from V and 5 bases from J, the gap between germline ends came to 10 bases. The CDR3 length is 13 residues. The germline CDR1 and CDR2 sequences are LNHDA and SQIVND (reference sequence). CDR3 loop: CASSIPPGDEQYF. The CDR3 bases are TGTGCCAGTAGTATACCCCCAGGGGACGAGCAGTACTTC.

The genes are TRBV5-4 and TRBJ1-4; D ambiguous. The CDR3 loop spans 14 amino acids. The V and J ends lost 4 bases and 7 bases respectively, with 14 bases between them. From germline, CDR1 is SGHNT and CDR2 YYREEE (reference sequence). CDR3: CASSRRGSAEKLFF. The CDR3 DNA reads TGTGCCAGCAGCCGTCGGGGATCAGCTGAAAAACTGTTTTTT.

This clone showed up just a few times. This sequence joins TRBV11-2 and TRBJ1-2; TRBD1 matches 7 bases. The CDR3 loop spans 13 amino acids. Per the germline V gene, CDR1 is SGHAT and CDR2 is FQNNGV. V lost 6 bases, J lost 2 bases, and 3 bases stayed unmatched. For the CDR3, the DNA is TGTGCCAGCAGTCAAGGGGGCAACTATGGCTACACCTTC. It translates to CASSQGGNYGYTF.

This CDR3 is CASSQGGRGTEAFF. CDR3 DNA sequence: TGTGCCAGCAGCCAGGGGGGGCGGGGCACTGAAGCTTTCTTT. The chain links TRBV3-1 (or the pseudogene TRBV3-2) to TRBJ1-1; TRBD1 is a possible D gene (6 bases). This CDR3 spans 14 amino acids. Germline lookup yields CDR1 LGHDT and CDR2 YNNKEL (reference sequence). V was clipped by 3 bases and J by 4 bases, with 12 bases between them.